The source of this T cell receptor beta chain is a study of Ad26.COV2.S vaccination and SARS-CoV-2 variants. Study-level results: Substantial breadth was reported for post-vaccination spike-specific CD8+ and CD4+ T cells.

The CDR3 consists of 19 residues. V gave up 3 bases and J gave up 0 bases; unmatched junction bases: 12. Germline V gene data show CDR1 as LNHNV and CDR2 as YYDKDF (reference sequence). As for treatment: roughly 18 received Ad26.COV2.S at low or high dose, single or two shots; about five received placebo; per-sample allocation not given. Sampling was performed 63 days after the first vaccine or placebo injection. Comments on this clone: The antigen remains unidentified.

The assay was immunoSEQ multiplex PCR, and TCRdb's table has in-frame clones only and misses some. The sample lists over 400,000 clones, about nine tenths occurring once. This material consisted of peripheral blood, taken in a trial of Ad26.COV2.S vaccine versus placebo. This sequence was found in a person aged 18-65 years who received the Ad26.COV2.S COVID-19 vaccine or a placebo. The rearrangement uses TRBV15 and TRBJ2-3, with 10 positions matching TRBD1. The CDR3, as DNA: TGTGCCACCAGCAGTGGAGGGACAGGGGCGAACCCTAGCACAGATACGCAGTATTTT. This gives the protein CATSSGGTGANPSTDTQYF.